The 25 T cell receptor beta chains below come from one sample, sequenced in a study of blood T cell repertoires in COVID-19. Profiled with immunoSEQ multiplex PCR; TCRdb holds only in-frame clones, not every one. Among 200,000 to 250,000 clones listed, about 84% were seen once. Sequencing was done on a sample of peripheral blood. These receptor sequences come from an elderly woman with COVID-19, enrolled during active disease.

The chain recombines TRBV3-1 (or the pseudogene TRBV3-2) with TRBJ2-3, with D possibly TRBD2 on 5 matching bases. The CDR3 is 16 residues long. With 0 bases removed from V and 1 base from J, the gap between germline ends came to 11 bases. Germline V lookup: CDR1 LGHDT, CDR2 YNNKEL (reference sequence). DNA for the CDR3: TGTGCCAGCAGCCAAGATTCGTGGGGAGGCACAGATACGCAGTATTTT. It specifies CASSQDSWGGTDTQYF.

The chain joins TRBV29-1 to TRBJ2-7; D unclear. Germline V gene data show CDR1 as SQVTM and CDR2 as ANQGSEA. The germline V and J ends were trimmed by 0 bases and 7 bases, with 10 bases remaining between them. This CDR3 comprises 12 residues. CDR3: CSVEDGREEQYF. As DNA, the CDR3 is TGCAGCGTTGAAGATGGGCGAGAGGAGCAGTACTTC.

This chain connects TRBV24-1 to TRBJ1-1; D uncertain. Germline CDR1 is KGHDR and CDR2 is SFDVKD. V was pared by 2 bases and J by 1 base, with 4 bases between. The CDR3 runs 13 residues. CDR3 sequence reads: CATSDYRNTEAFF. The CDR3 region has the DNA TGTGCCACCAGTGATTACAGGAACACTGAAGCTTTCTTT.

This clone was observed a few times. V usage is TRBV29-1 and J usage is TRBJ2-1, with 13 bases matching TRBD2. The junction had 7 bases not matched to a gene; V was cut back by 4 bases and J by 10 bases. The germline V gene encodes CDR1 SQVTM and CDR2 ANQGSEA. The CDR3 consists of 14 residues. CDR3 region: CSVATSGRPPEQFF. CDR3 coding DNA: TGCAGCGTTGCGACTAGCGGGAGGCCTCCAGAGCAGTTCTTC.

This chain joins TRBV13 and TRBJ2-7, with 7 nucleotides matching TRBD1. The CDR3 extends over 16 amino acids. The V gene's germline CDR1 is PRHDT and CDR2 FYEKMQ (reference sequence). V lost 5 bases and J lost 0; bases outside the gene matches: 10. CDR3 amino acids: CASSRRGQMISYEQYF. CDR3 bases: TGTGCCAGCAGCCGTCGGGGACAGATGATCTCCTACGAGCAGTACTTC.

This chain uses TRBV13 with TRBJ2-7, with 8 bases identical to TRBD2. CDR1 PRHDT and CDR2 FYEKMQ come from the germline V gene (reference sequence). The CDR3 sequence is 14 residues long. V shed 6 bases, J shed 5 bases, and the junction held 9 bases outside the gene matches. CDR3 nucleotide sequence: TGTGCCAGCAGACCAACCGGGAGGGCCCACGAGCAGTACTTC. Amino acids: CASRPTGRAHEQYF.

Details on this clone: Distinct nucleotide sequences in the sample also encode this CDR3. The V gene is TRBV18, the J gene TRBJ2-1; 9 bases match TRBD1. J lost 4 bases, V lost 3 bases, and 4 bases had no gene match. The CDR3 contains 15 residues. Germline V CDR1 and CDR2: KGHSH, LQKENI. CDR3 in amino acids: CASSPGTGTYNEQFF. In DNA form, the CDR3 reads TGTGCCAGCTCACCCGGGACAGGGACTTACAATGAGCAGTTCTTC.

Details on this clone: A much more abundant neighbour one base away suggests this may be a read error. The chain combines TRBV28 with TRBJ1-1; D gene uncertain. V was clipped by 2 bases and J by 3 bases, with 4 bases between them. The CDR3 covers 12 residues. Germline loops: CDR1 MDHEN, CDR2 SYDVKM. CDR3 loop: CASSLVYTEAFF. CDR3 nucleotide sequence: TGTGCCAGCAGTTTAGTATACACTGAAGCTTTCTTT. The whole variable domain, filled in from reference TRBV28 and TRBJ1-1, reads DVKVTQSSRYLVKRTGEKVFLECVQDMDHENMFWYRQDPGLGLRLIYFSYDVKMKEKGDIPEGYSVSREKKERFSLILESASTNQTSMYLCASSLVYTEAFFGQGTRLTVV.

The V gene is TRBV15, the J gene TRBJ1-1; possibly TRBD1 for D (5 bases). V lost 5 bases and J 2 bases, leaving 12 bases between the germline ends. Germline lookup yields CDR1 LNHNV and CDR2 YYDKDF (reference sequence). The CDR3 has 14 residues. CDR3 amino acids: CATSQDSINTEAFF. CDR3 DNA sequence: TGTGCCACCAGCCAAGACAGTATTAACACTGAAGCTTTCTTT.

The chain couples TRBV28 to TRBJ1-5, with D possibly being TRBD1 (6 bases). Trimming pared 5 bases from V and 4 bases from J, leaving 12 bases between. CDR1 and CDR2 from the germline V gene are MDHEN and SYDVKM. This CDR3 has 14 amino acids. The CDR3 spells CASSPGQTNQPQHF. The CDR3 region has the DNA TGTGCCAGCAGTCCTGGACAGACGAATCAGCCCCAGCATTTT.

The chain joins TRBV10-3 to TRBJ1-3, with a weak D call TRBD1 (5 bases). Germline CDR1 is ENHRY and CDR2 is SYGVKD. V gave up 2 bases and J gave up 0 bases, with 11 bases separating them. The CDR3 has 16 amino acids. CDR3: CAISELGDYSGNTIYF. Written as DNA, the CDR3 is TGTGCCATCAGTGAGCTAGGGGACTACTCTGGAAACACCATATATTTT.

The CDR3 here is CASSLSRDNEQFF. CDR3 nucleotides: TGTGCCAGCAGCTTAAGCAGGGACAATGAGCAGTTCTTC. This chain joins TRBV7-2 and TRBJ2-1, with D maybe TRBD1 (5 bases). This CDR3 has 13 residues. Germline V gives CDR1 SGHTA, CDR2 FQGNSA. V was clipped by 2 bases and J by 5 bases, with 7 bases between them.

The J gene is TRBJ2-7, the V gene TRBV28; TRBD2 matches at 16 bases. The CDR3 is 15 residues long. The germline V gene encodes CDR1 MDHEN and CDR2 SYDVKM. V was clipped by 4 bases and J by 9 bases; unmatched bases: 6. As DNA, the CDR3 is TGTGCCAGCAGTTCGCCGGGACTAGCGGGAGGGGTGCAGTACTTC. It specifies CASSSPGLAGGVQYF.

The chain joins TRBV4-2 to TRBJ2-2; perhaps TRBD2 as D (6 bases). This CDR3 spans 15 amino acids. Germline CDR1 LGHNA, CDR2 YNFKEQ. V lost 4 bases, J lost 1 base, and 10 bases lay in between. The CDR3: CASSPGERNTGELFF. CDR3 sequence (DNA): TGTGCCAGCAGCCCGGGGGAGCGGAACACCGGGGAGCTGTTTTTT.

J is TRBJ1-1 and V is TRBV5-6, with a possible D match to TRBD1 (6 bases). The germline V gene encodes CDR1 SGHDT and CDR2 YYEEEE. V dropped 1 base and J dropped 1 base, with 11 bases sitting between them. CDR3 length: 15 amino acids. The CDR3 DNA reads TGTGCCAGCAGCTTGATCGGGACACGGAACACTGAAGCTTTCTTT. Its translation: CASSLIGTRNTEAFF.

The V call is TRBV4-1, the J call TRBJ2-1, with D possibly TRBD2 on 6 matching bases. The CDR3 has 14 amino acids. Trimming took 0 bases from V and 10 from J, leaving 13 bases between them. In germline, CDR1 is MGHRA, CDR2 YSYEKL. CDR3 sequence: CASSQDPGVKEQFF. Written as DNA, the CDR3 is TGCGCCAGCAGCCAAGATCCGGGGGTAAAGGAGCAGTTCTTC.

Only one count was recorded for this clone. The chain recombines TRBV11-2 with TRBJ1-3; maybe TRBD1 (5 bases). CDR3 length equals 14 residues. Germline V CDR1 and CDR2: SGHAT, FQNNGV. Trimming shortened V by 5 bases and J by 0 bases, and 8 bases separated the two germline ends. The CDR3 bases are TGTGCCAGCAGCCCGGACATCTCTGGAAACACCATATATTTT. Protein product: CASSPDISGNTIYF. Variable domain in full (rest from reference TRBV11-2 and TRBJ1-3): EAGVAQSPRYKIIEKRQSVAFWCNPISGHATLYWYQQILGQGPKLLIQFQNNGVVDDSQLPKDRFSAERLKGVDSTLKIQPAKLEDSAVYLCASSPDISGNTIYFGEGSWLTVV.

This clone appeared a single time. The V gene is TRBV5-1, the J gene TRBJ2-1; 9 bases fit TRBD2. Trimming removed 4 bases from V and 10 bases from J; junction bases left unmatched: 6. The germline V gene encodes CDR1 SGHRS and CDR2 YFSETQ. This CDR3 region has 13 residues. CDR3 nucleotides: TGCGCCAGCAGCAGGGGACTAGCCGGGGAGCAGTTCTTC. Its protein product is CASSRGLAGEQFF.

The gene calls are TRBV19 and TRBJ1-1, with 7 nucleotides matching TRBD1. Germline CDR1 reads LNHDA; CDR2 reads SQIVND (reference sequence). After removal of 8 bases from V and 6 bases from J, the junction contained 9 bases not matched to a gene. There are 13 residues in the CDR3. The CDR3 loop is CASGPTGFAEAFF. The CDR3 bases are TGTGCCAGTGGCCCGACAGGGTTCGCTGAAGCTTTCTTT. The entire variable domain, with the rest obtained from reference TRBV19 and TRBJ1-1, is as follows: DGGITQSPKYLFRKEGQNVTLSCEQNLNHDAMYWYRQDPGQGLRLIYYSQIVNDFQKGDIAEGYSVSREKKESFPLTVTSAQKNPTAFYLCASGPTGFAEAFFGQGTRLTVV.

This rearrangement joins TRBV6-5 to TRBJ1-1; D uncertain. Germline V gene sequence: CDR1 MNHEY, CDR2 SVGAGI. Deletions cut 8 bases from V and 4 bases from J, with 20 bases between. The CDR3 is 15 residues long. CDR3 residues: CASAVGELRGTEAFF. The DNA for the CDR3 is TGTGCCAGCGCGGTCGGGGAACTCCGGGGCACTGAAGCTTTCTTT.

V gene TRBV2 combines with J gene TRBJ1-5; 8 bases match TRBD1. Germline values: CDR1 SNHLY, CDR2 FYNNEI. The CDR3 sequence is 14 residues long. V lost 7 bases to trimming and J lost 5 bases; unmatched junction nucleotides: 7. CDR3 sequence: CASNLRGPDQPQHF. CDR3 nucleotide sequence: TGTGCCAGCAATCTCAGGGGGCCGGATCAGCCCCAGCATTTT.

This clone showed up just once. V and J are TRBV11-2 and TRBJ2-7; 9 nucleotides agree with TRBD2. Germline CDR1 and CDR2: SGHAT and FQNNGV. The CDR3 has 14 amino acids. V was clipped by 4 bases and J by 3 bases; unmatched bases: 4. CDR3 protein: CASSSGLARYEQYF. Here the CDR3 DNA reads TGTGCCAGCAGCTCGGGACTAGCCCGCTACGAGCAGTACTTC.

In DNA form, the CDR3 reads TGTGCCACCCAACCCAACAGGGAGAATGAGCAGTTCTTC. It translates to CATQPNRENEQFF. The chain has TRBV6-5 and TRBJ2-1, with a possible D match to TRBD1 (6 bases). Trimming shortened V by 10 bases and J by 7 bases, and 17 bases separated the two germline ends. The CDR3 has 13 amino acids. CDR1 and CDR2 from the germline V gene are MNHEY and SVGAGI.

The gene calls are TRBV5-1 and TRBJ2-5; no clear D. Trimming cost V 0 bases and J 7 bases, with 13 bases left between them. This CDR3 region has 14 residues. Germline CDR1 reads SGHRS; CDR2 reads YFSETQ. The CDR3 bases are TGCGCCAGCAGCTTGGCGCGGTCGGAAGGGACCCAGTACTTC. It yields the protein CASSLARSEGTQYF.

The chain is built from TRBV3-1 (or the pseudogene TRBV3-2) and TRBJ2-3, with TRBD2 matching 9 bases. This CDR3 comprises 21 residues. Trimming removed 1 base from V and 1 base from J; junction bases left unmatched: 18. The germline CDR1 and CDR2 sequences are LGHDT and YNNKEL (reference sequence). The CDR3 reads CASSQVFGGRASTDRTDTQYF. CDR3 bases: TGTGCCAGCAGCCAAGTCTTCGGCGGGAGGGCCTCAACGGATCGCACAGATACGCAGTATTTT.